This record looks at one T cell receptor (beta chain) sequence and its context. Its matching antigen is unknown. Clones were sequenced by immunoSEQ multiplex PCR, and TCRdb holds only the in-frame ones, with some missing. The sample contains about 52,000 clones, 60% to 80% of which appear only once. V was clipped by 3 bases and J by 0 bases; unmatched bases: 3. The CDR3 contains 14 residues. Germline values: CDR1 SQVTM, CDR2 ANQGSEA. This record belongs to a study of vaccination effects on CD4 cells after COVID-19. Broader study findings: Common cold coronaviruses were cross-recognized by only 1 of 255 vaccine-induced clones in healthy vaccinees.

ViraFEST assay sequencing came after antigen-specific CD4+ T cells were expanded with viral peptide pools. With more than 9 days of culture completed, CD4+ T cells were isolated. Vaccine recipients, nucleocapsid antibody negative, had no prior SARS-CoV-2 infection. Sequencing was performed on CD4+ T cells from PBMCs cultured with HCoV-OC43 spike peptides, taken before COVID-19 vaccination. Subset in this sample: HCoV-OC43 spike overlapping peptide pool stimulation. The TCR sequence derives from a human donor who received a COVID-19 vaccine. V is TRBV29-1 and J is TRBJ1-1; 8 bases match TRBD1. For the CDR3, the DNA is TGCAGCGTTGACCGGACAGGGTTGAACACTGAAGCTTTCTTT. It specifies CSVDRTGLNTEAFF.